This entry concerns a single T cell receptor beta chain. This sample is drawn from a study of control samples from healthy donors and cancer patients. The V gene's germline CDR1 is SQVTM and CDR2 ANQGSEA. The CDR3 is 14 amino acids. V shed 5 bases and J shed 0 bases, with 12 bases lying between them. The table came from immunoSEQ multiplex PCR; TCRdb's copy has only in-frame clones and leaves some out. This sample contains about 190,000 clones. This receptor was identified in a woman younger than 45 in good health. The sample taken for sequencing was blood. V gene TRBV29-1 combines with J gene TRBJ2-3; D is perhaps TRBD2 (6 bases). The CDR3 region is CSVFGGTSTDTQYF. In DNA, the CDR3 is TGCAGCGTTTTTGGGGGGACTAGCACAGATACGCAGTATTTT.